This T cell receptor beta chain is from a study of T cells in Graves' hyperthyroidism and ophthalmopathy. Across the study: Peripheral blood samples were taken at initial diagnosis, prior to any treatment.

There were TCR beta CDR3 regions amplified from RNA transcripts. HTBI primers were employed in a first-round RT-PCR of the TCR CDR3. Each CDR3 protein is one row after TCRdb ran MiXCR on the multiplex PCR reads. The data hold hundreds of thousands of distinct CDR3 sequences, with 14% to 15% observed a single time. In this sample, this clonotype turned up a few times. The CDR3 has 16 residues. The V segment lost 5 bases and the J segment 3 bases; nucleotides outside the gene matches: 7. Germline CDR1 reads SSHAT; CDR2 reads FNYEAQ (reference sequence). Uncontrolled infection, other autoimmune disease, pregnancy or lactation barred patients from enrollment.

The sequencing input was blood. This chain links TRBV7-7 with TRBJ2-2, with 9 bases aligning to TRBD1. This sequence was found in a man younger than 30 with Graves' ophthalmopathy. CDR3 in amino acids: CASSVRDRVDTGELFF. As DNA, the CDR3 is TGTGCCAGCAGCGTCCGGGACAGGGTGGACACCGGGGAGCTGTTTTTT.